These 24 T cell receptor beta chains share one sample of origin, sequenced in a study of a mutant IDH1 vaccine in newly diagnosed glioma. The data were produced by immunoSEQ multiplex PCR, yet TCRdb's version contains in-frame clones alone and is incomplete. Counted here are around 29,000 clones, 65% to 85% occurring once; the ten biggest clones make up 7.5% to 9.5%. Their antigens remain unidentified. The time point is: week 23, last vaccination. Each dose of the vaccine consisted of 300 ug of mutant IDH1 20-mer peptide, with topical imiquimod. The specimen comprised PBMCs, sampled from a glioma patient whose treatment included an IDH1 peptide vaccine. The source is a woman in her late teens or twenties with glioma.

The V and J genes are TRBV4-3 and TRBJ2-6, with D possibly matching TRBD1 (6 bases). Trimming stripped 4 bases from V and 0 bases from J, with 10 bases between. Germline lookup yields CDR1 LGHNA and CDR2 YSLEER. CDR3 length equals 16 residues. This CDR3 reads CASSPTGSSGANVLTF. The CDR3 DNA sequence: TGCGCCAGCAGCCCCACAGGGAGCTCTGGGGCCAACGTCCTGACTTTC.

The chain is built from TRBV30 and TRBJ2-7, with 10 bases aligning to TRBD1. This CDR3 has 14 residues. The V segment lost 3 bases and the J segment 4 bases; nucleotides outside the gene matches: 6. Germline V gene data show CDR1 as GTSNPN and CDR2 as SVGIG (reference sequence). The CDR3 coding sequence is TGTGCCTGGAGCTCGGGGGACAGGGGTTACGAGCAGTACTTC. Encoded protein: CAWSSGDRGYEQYF. Together with reference TRBV30 and TRBJ2-7, the CDR3 gives the full variable domain: SQTIHQWPATLVQPVGSPLSLECTVEGTSNPNLYWYRQAAGRGLQLLFYSVGIGQISSEVPQNLSASRPQDRQFILSSKKLLLSDSGFYLCAWSSGDRGYEQYFGPGTRLTVT.

This chain connects TRBV19 to TRBJ1-1; D not certain. V dropped 3 bases and J dropped 5 bases, with 13 bases sitting between them. Per the germline V gene, CDR1 is LNHDA and CDR2 is SQIVND (reference sequence). The CDR3 length is 14 residues. The CDR3 nucleotides read TGTGCCAGTAGTATCGGCTCCCCTATGACTGAAGCTTTCTTT. Translated: CASSIGSPMTEAFF.

The J gene is TRBJ2-3, the V gene TRBV15; tentatively, D is TRBD1 or TRBD2 (5 bases each). The germline CDR1 and CDR2 sequences are LNHNV and YYDKDF (reference sequence). The CDR3 loop spans 15 amino acids. Trimming stripped 4 bases from V and 0 bases from J, with 11 bases between. The CDR3 DNA reads as TGTGCCACCAGCACTAGTCGGGGCAGCACAGATACGCAGTATTTT. The encoded protein is CATSTSRGSTDTQYF.

CDR3 loop: CASSLISGSDYEQYF. DNA for the CDR3: TGTGCCAGCAGCTTAATTAGCGGGAGTGACTACGAGCAGTACTTC. V gene TRBV7-8 combines with J gene TRBJ2-7; 9 bases are a match to TRBD2. V lost 2 bases, J lost 3 bases, and 5 bases stayed unmatched. The CDR3 sequence is 15 residues long. Germline V CDR1 and CDR2: SGHVS, FQNEAQ.

The rearrangement uses TRBV27 and TRBJ1-1; D gene unclear. The CDR3 extends over 12 amino acids. V was cut by 8 bases and J by 4 bases, with 11 bases left in between. The germline V gene has CDR1 MNHEY and CDR2 SMNVEV (reference sequence). This CDR3 reads CASGELGTEAFF. CDR3 nucleotides: TGTGCCAGCGGGGAATTGGGCACTGAAGCTTTCTTT.

CDR3 amino acids: CASSLSNSYEQYF. CDR3 DNA sequence: TGCGCCAGCAGCTTGTCAAACTCCTACGAGCAGTACTTC. The J gene is TRBJ2-7, the V gene TRBV5-1; no reliable D call. V was clipped by 1 base and J by 0 bases, with 5 bases between them. The CDR3 is made up of 13 amino acids. In germline, CDR1 is SGHRS, CDR2 YFSETQ.

The V call is TRBV10-3, the J call TRBJ2-5; 10 bases map to TRBD1. Looked up from germline, CDR1 is ENHRY and CDR2 is SYGVKD. The V segment lost 4 bases and the J segment 4 bases; nucleotides outside the gene matches: 3. The CDR3 spans 14 residues. The CDR3 DNA follows: TGTGCCATCAGTGCCGGACAGGGGGTAGAGACCCAGTACTTC. It is translated as CAISAGQGVETQYF.

V and J are TRBV13 and TRBJ2-7, with 7 positions matching TRBD1. V dropped 2 bases and J dropped 5; count of bases not matched to a gene: 6. This CDR3 has 14 amino acids. Germline-derived CDR1 and CDR2 are PRHDT and FYEKMQ (reference sequence). The CDR3 here is CASSLRDRVHEQYF. CDR3 nucleotide sequence: TGTGCCAGCAGCTTACGAGACAGGGTCCACGAGCAGTACTTC.

The J gene is TRBJ2-7, the V gene TRBV7-2, with 7 positions matching TRBD1. CDR3 size: 15 residues. The germline V gene encodes CDR1 SGHTA and CDR2 FQGNSA. Losses at the gene ends were 5 bases for V and 2 bases for J; bases not matched to a gene: 9. CDR3 nucleotides: TGTGCCAGCAGCCAGAAGATTGGGACAGCCTACGAGCAGTACTTC. It specifies CASSQKIGTAYEQYF.

Here the CDR3 DNA reads TGTGCCAGCGATAACTCGGGGCTGAATGAAAAACTGTTTTTT. It translates to CASDNSGLNEKLFF. The chain is built from TRBV19 and TRBJ1-4; D might be TRBD1 (5 bases). The germline CDR1 and CDR2 sequences are LNHDA and SQIVND (reference sequence). Trimming pared 9 bases from V and 5 bases from J, leaving 16 bases between. The CDR3 runs to 14 residues.

This clone was counted a single time. This sample also contains other DNA sequences that code for the same CDR3. The J gene is TRBJ2-5, the V gene TRBV9, with TRBD2 matching over 7 bases. V trimming: 0 bases; J trimming: 1 base; junction bases outside the gene matches: 3. Germline assignment: CDR1 SGDLS and CDR2 YYNGEE. The CDR3 is 15 residues long. The CDR3 region is CASSVDSGGQETQYF. The CDR3 nucleotides are TGTGCCAGCAGCGTAGATTCGGGAGGCCAAGAGACCCAGTACTTC. The variable domain in full, completed from reference TRBV9 and TRBJ2-5, reads DSGVTQTPKHLITATGQRVTLRCSPRSGDLSVYWYQQSLDQGLQFLIQYYNGEERAKGNILERFSAQQFPDLHSELNLSSLELGDSALYFCASSVDSGGQETQYFGPGTRLLVL.

In its sample, this clone was seen a few times. The CDR3 reads CASLDRGSNQPQHF. The CDR3 DNA reads as TGTGCCAGCCTGGACAGGGGAAGCAATCAGCCCCAGCATTTT. V gene TRBV6-1 combines with J gene TRBJ1-5, with TRBD1 matching over 9 bases. Germline V gene data show CDR1 as MNHNS and CDR2 as SASEGT. The trim removed 8 bases at V and 1 base at J, leaving 3 bases unmatched. The CDR3 contains 14 residues.

The chain joins TRBV19 to TRBJ2-7, with 10 bases matching TRBD1. The CDR3 has 15 amino acids. The V and J ends lost 6 bases and 2 bases, in that order; junction bases with no gene match: 7. Germline V gene data show CDR1 as LNHDA and CDR2 as SQIVND (reference sequence). The CDR3 DNA reads TGTGCCAGTAGCTCTGGACAGGGGGAGACCTACGAGCAGTACTTC. Protein product: CASSSGQGETYEQYF.

The chain is built from TRBV27 and TRBJ1-1; unclear D gene. The CDR3 is 14 amino acids. Germline CDR1 MNHEY, CDR2 SMNVEV (reference sequence). Trimming stripped 5 bases from V and 5 bases from J, with 15 bases between. CDR3 sequence: CASSLVGGRTEAFF. DNA of the CDR3: TGTGCCAGCAGTCTTGTCGGTGGGAGGACTGAAGCTTTCTTT.

This chain links TRBV29-1 with TRBJ1-3; D is possibly TRBD1 (6 bases). Germline V gene data show CDR1 as SQVTM and CDR2 as ANQGSEA. The V end was cut by 2 bases, the J end by 1 base, with 9 bases between. The CDR3 is made up of 14 amino acids. The CDR3 loop is CSVEPQGSGNTIYF. The DNA for the CDR3 is TGCAGCGTTGAACCACAGGGATCTGGAAACACCATATATTTT.

In this sample, this clone turned up a few times. The gene calls are TRBV7-9 and TRBJ1-2; 10 nucleotides match TRBD1. Per germline, CDR1 SEHNR and CDR2 FQNEAQ (reference sequence). The CDR3 has 14 amino acids. V gave up 1 base and J gave up 6 bases; unmatched junction bases: 2. The CDR3 is CASSLGDRGHGYTF. The CDR3 coding sequence is TGTGCCAGCAGCTTAGGGGACAGGGGCCATGGCTACACCTTC.

This clone was counted a single time. The chain joins TRBV30 to TRBJ2-1; possible D gene TRBD2, 5 bases. The CDR3 totals 13 residues. Between the trimmed V and J ends, which lost 4 bases and 15 bases, there was a span of 22 bases. Germline lookup yields CDR1 GTSNPN and CDR2 SVGIG (reference sequence). In DNA form, the CDR3 reads TGTGCCTGGAAAGGAGGATCCGAGCCGTCTATGTTCTTC. This gives the protein CAWKGGSEPSMFF.

V gene TRBV10-2 combines with J gene TRBJ2-1; TRBD2 agrees at 12 bases. The CDR3 is made up of 15 amino acids. The V gene's germline CDR1 is WSHSY and CDR2 SAAADI. J gave up 6 bases and V 6 bases, and 6 bases lay outside the gene matches. CDR3: CASSPGLAGFNEQFF. The CDR3 DNA reads as TGCGCCAGCAGCCCCGGACTAGCGGGGTTCAATGAGCAGTTCTTC.

This rearrangement joins TRBV19 to TRBJ1-2; TRBD1 agrees at 8 bases. Germline CDR1 LNHDA, CDR2 SQIVND (reference sequence). The CDR3 sequence is 17 residues long. V was clipped by 2 bases and J by 0 bases; unmatched bases: 8. The chain's CDR3 is CASSIPGTGTSNYGYTF. DNA of the CDR3: TGTGCCAGTAGTATACCCGGGACAGGCACTTCTAACTATGGCTACACCTTC. Drawing the rest from reference TRBV19 and TRBJ1-2, the complete variable domain is DGGITQSPKYLFRKEGQNVTLSCEQNLNHDAMYWYRQDPGQGLRLIYYSQIVNDFQKGDIAEGYSVSREKKESFPLTVTSAQKNPTAFYLCASSIPGTGTSNYGYTFGSGTRLTVV.

This rearrangement joins TRBV4-3 to TRBJ2-1; D is unclear. V was shortened by 0 bases and J by 4 bases, with 10 bases between the two germline ends. The CDR3 sequence is 15 residues long. The V gene's germline CDR1 is LGHNA and CDR2 YSLEER. CDR3 DNA sequence: TGCGCCAGCAGCCAAGATCAAGGGAAGTACAATGAGCAGTTCTTC. This encodes CASSQDQGKYNEQFF.

This clone has more than one count but fewer than ten. The V gene is TRBV10-3, the J gene TRBJ1-1, with 8 bases that match TRBD1. V lost 5 bases and J lost 3; bases outside the gene matches: 8. This CDR3 contains 15 residues. Germline V gene lookup returns CDR1 ENHRY and CDR2 SYGVKD. In nucleotides, the CDR3 is TGTGCCATCAGTACACGGACAGGGATTTACACTGAAGCTTTCTTT. This encodes CAISTRTGIYTEAFF.

The genes are TRBV2 and TRBJ1-5; TRBD1 matches 9 bases. Germline CDR1 SNHLY, CDR2 FYNNEI. There are 17 residues in the CDR3. V was pared by 5 bases and J by 0 bases, with 8 bases of the junction left unmatched. CDR3: CASSPGQGAYSNQPQHF. In nucleotides, the CDR3 is TGTGCCAGCAGTCCGGGACAGGGAGCTTATAGCAATCAGCCCCAGCATTTT.

The chain links TRBV5-1 to TRBJ2-1, with a tentative D call TRBD1 (5 bases). This CDR3 has 13 amino acids. Trimming shortened V by 5 bases and J by 5 bases, and 11 bases separated the two germline ends. Germline CDR1 reads SGHRS; CDR2 reads YFSETQ. The CDR3 loop is CASRLDSDNEQFF. CDR3 nucleotide sequence: TGCGCCAGCAGATTAGACAGCGACAATGAGCAGTTCTTC.